The rows below give T cell receptor beta chains drawn from one sample of a study of blood T cell repertoires in COVID-19. Here immunoSEQ multiplex PCR was the method, and the copy in TCRdb shows in-frame clones only, minus some. This sample has 65,000 or so clones, with under 90% found just once. Sample: peripheral blood. These receptors were collected from a middle-aged man with active COVID-19. CDR3s include the opening cysteine and the closing phenylalanine or tryptophan. Fields, in order: V gene, J gene, D gene, clone size, CDR3 DNA, CDR3 protein. The D gene is left open where the match is weak. Clone size is shown for a subset of rows, as once, few, many or a class of expanded clone.

v_call: TRBV5-1; j_call: TRBJ2-3; d_call: NA; clone_size: once; cdr3_nt: TGCGCCAGCAGCCCCGAAAGGACCTTCGGGGTAGATACGCAGTATTTT; cdr3_aa: CASSPERTFGVDTQYF
v_call: TRBV5-1; j_call: TRBJ1-2; d_call: NA; clone_size: NA; cdr3_nt: TGCGCCCGCAGGGCCGGGGGGGGCTATGGCTACACCTTC; cdr3_aa: CARRAGGGYGYTF
v_call: TRBV12-3/TRBV12-4; j_call: TRBJ2-7; d_call: NA; clone_size: NA; cdr3_nt: TGTGCCAGCAAAGGGACTCCCTACGAGCAGTACTTC; cdr3_aa: CASKGTPYEQYF
v_call: TRBV30; j_call: TRBJ1-3; d_call: NA; clone_size: NA; cdr3_nt: TGTGCCTGGAAGGAGCCAGGGAACTCTGGAAACACCATATATTTT; cdr3_aa: CAWKEPGNSGNTIYF
v_call: TRBV6-6; j_call: TRBJ1-1; d_call: NA; clone_size: medium-sized; cdr3_nt: TGTGCCAGCAGTTACTCGTATACTGAAGCTTTCTTT; cdr3_aa: CASSYSYTEAFF
v_call: TRBV25-1; j_call: TRBJ1-1; d_call: NA; clone_size: NA; cdr3_nt: TGTGCCAGCAGGGTAACAGGTCAGGACACTGAAGCTTTCTTT; cdr3_aa: CASRVTGQDTEAFF
v_call: TRBV11-3; j_call: TRBJ2-3; d_call: NA; clone_size: NA; cdr3_nt: TGTGCCAGCAGCTTAGATTCAGGGGGGGATACGCAGTATTTT; cdr3_aa: CASSLDSGGDTQYF
v_call: TRBV4-2; j_call: TRBJ1-1; d_call: NA; clone_size: NA; cdr3_nt: TGTGCCAGCAGCCCTATACTCGCGCGGAGGAACACTGAAGCTTTCTTT; cdr3_aa: CASSPILARRNTEAFF
v_call: TRBV19; j_call: TRBJ2-5; d_call: TRBD1; clone_size: NA; cdr3_nt: TGTGCCAGTAGTTTCGACAGGGTAGAGACCCAGTACTTC; cdr3_aa: CASSFDRVETQYF
v_call: TRBV7-2; j_call: TRBJ2-7; d_call: TRBD2; clone_size: NA; cdr3_nt: TGTGCCAGCAGCCTAGCGGGGCCCACCTACGAGCAGTACTTC; cdr3_aa: CASSLAGPTYEQYF
v_call: TRBV29-1; j_call: TRBJ1-4; d_call: NA; clone_size: once; cdr3_nt: TGCAGCGGCCGCACAGGTGGCCAAAAACTGTTTTTT; cdr3_aa: CSGRTGGQKLFF
v_call: TRBV6-6; j_call: TRBJ1-5; d_call: TRBD1; clone_size: NA; cdr3_nt: TGTGCCAGCAGTCACAGGGGGCGAAATCAGCCCCAGCATTTT; cdr3_aa: CASSHRGRNQPQHF
v_call: TRBV15; j_call: TRBJ2-3; d_call: TRBD2; clone_size: NA; cdr3_nt: TGTGCCACCAGCAGAGATCTCGCTTGGGCGGGAGGGGTAGATACGCAGTATTTT; cdr3_aa: CATSRDLAWAGGVDTQYF
v_call: TRBV3-1/TRBV3-2; j_call: TRBJ2-2; d_call: NA; clone_size: NA; cdr3_nt: TGTGCCAGCAGCCAAACGGTGGCCGGGGAGCTGTTTTTT; cdr3_aa: CASSQTVAGELFF
v_call: TRBV7-2; j_call: TRBJ2-2; d_call: TRBD2; clone_size: NA; cdr3_nt: TGTGCCAGCAGCTTAGGACTAGCGGGAGGGAACACCGGGGAGCTGTTTTTT; cdr3_aa: CASSLGLAGGNTGELFF
v_call: TRBV19; j_call: TRBJ2-3; d_call: TRBD1; clone_size: NA; cdr3_nt: TGTGCCAGTAGTATAACGGGACAGACGCAGTATTTT; cdr3_aa: CASSITGQTQYF
v_call: TRBV5-6; j_call: TRBJ1-2; d_call: TRBD1; clone_size: few; cdr3_nt: TGTGCCAGCAGCCCCCGGGACAGGGGGGCAGTACTCTATGGCTACACCTTC; cdr3_aa: CASSPRDRGAVLYGYTF
v_call: TRBV6-5; j_call: TRBJ2-1; d_call: TRBD1; clone_size: NA; cdr3_nt: TGTGCCAGCACGGGACAGGGACCGGAACAGTTCTTC; cdr3_aa: CASTGQGPEQFF
v_call: TRBV7-7; j_call: TRBJ2-5; d_call: TRBD1; clone_size: NA; cdr3_nt: TGTGCCAGCAGCTCCGCCTTTGGCAGACGACAGGGGTCCCAGTACTTC; cdr3_aa: CASSSAFGRRQGSQYF
v_call: TRBV3-1/TRBV3-2; j_call: TRBJ2-5; d_call: NA; clone_size: NA; cdr3_nt: TGTGCCAGCAGCCAAGAACCGAGAGTCCCAGAGACCCAGTACTTC; cdr3_aa: CASSQEPRVPETQYF
v_call: TRBV6-1; j_call: TRBJ2-5; d_call: NA; clone_size: NA; cdr3_nt: TGTGCCAGCAGTGAAGTCAGGCCGGGGATTGGAGAGACCCAGTACTTC; cdr3_aa: CASSEVRPGIGETQYF
v_call: TRBV29-1; j_call: TRBJ2-1; d_call: TRBD2; clone_size: NA; cdr3_nt: TGCAGCGGCGTGACTAGCGGGGGGGCGGAGCAGTTCTTC; cdr3_aa: CSGVTSGGAEQFF
v_call: TRBV5-8; j_call: TRBJ1-6; d_call: TRBD1; clone_size: NA; cdr3_nt: TGTGCCAGCAGGACTGGACAGGGGGGGAATTCACCCCTCCACTTT; cdr3_aa: CASRTGQGGNSPLHF
v_call: TRBV5-1; j_call: TRBJ1-1; d_call: NA; clone_size: once; cdr3_nt: TGCGCCAGCAGCCCAGCGGTGAACACTGAAGCTTTCTTT; cdr3_aa: CASSPAVNTEAFF
v_call: TRBV28; j_call: TRBJ1-5; d_call: TRBD1; clone_size: NA; cdr3_nt: TGTGCCAGCAGACCAGGACAGGGTAGAATATATCAGCCCCAGCATTTT; cdr3_aa: CASRPGQGRIYQPQHF
v_call: TRBV19; j_call: TRBJ2-7; d_call: TRBD2; clone_size: NA; cdr3_nt: TGTGCCAGTAGTATTGGACTAGCGGACGAGCAGTACTTC; cdr3_aa: CASSIGLADEQYF
v_call: TRBV28; j_call: TRBJ2-2; d_call: NA; clone_size: NA; cdr3_nt: TGTGCCAGCAGTCCACTCCCCCTCGGGAGAGACGGGGAGCTGTTTTTT; cdr3_aa: CASSPLPLGRDGELFF
v_call: TRBV2; j_call: TRBJ1-6; d_call: NA; clone_size: few; cdr3_nt: TGTGCCAGCAGGAGGGGGGAGGGTAATTCACCCCTCCACTTT; cdr3_aa: CASRRGEGNSPLHF
v_call: TRBV3-1/TRBV3-2; j_call: TRBJ1-3; d_call: NA; clone_size: NA; cdr3_nt: TGTGCCAGCAGCCCCAAAGGGACTGTCGGAAACACCATATATTTT; cdr3_aa: CASSPKGTVGNTIYF
v_call: TRBV7-2; j_call: TRBJ2-3; d_call: TRBD2; clone_size: NA; cdr3_nt: TGTGCCAGCTGCGTGACTAGCGGGAGGACGGGAGATACGCAGTATTTT; cdr3_aa: CASCVTSGRTGDTQYF
v_call: TRBV7-2; j_call: TRBJ2-7; d_call: NA; clone_size: NA; cdr3_nt: TGTGCCAGCAGCTTAGGACTACTCGAGCAGTACTTC; cdr3_aa: CASSLGLLEQYF
v_call: TRBV3-1/TRBV3-2; j_call: TRBJ1-1; d_call: NA; clone_size: few; cdr3_nt: TGTGCCAGCCGCCTGGATGGGGCGAACACTGAAGCTTTCTTT; cdr3_aa: CASRLDGANTEAFF
v_call: TRBV28; j_call: TRBJ1-1; d_call: NA; clone_size: NA; cdr3_nt: TGTGCCAGCAGTGCTTCGGGGTCGAACACTGAAGCTTTCTTT; cdr3_aa: CASSASGSNTEAFF
v_call: TRBV3-1/TRBV3-2; j_call: TRBJ2-7; d_call: TRBD2; clone_size: NA; cdr3_nt: TGTGCCAGCAGCCAAGGGACTAGCAGCTACGAGCAGTACTTC; cdr3_aa: CASSQGTSSYEQYF
v_call: TRBV7-2; j_call: TRBJ2-6; d_call: NA; clone_size: NA; cdr3_nt: TGTGCCAGCAGCCTCAGAGGGAACACTGGGGCCAACGTCCTGACTTTC; cdr3_aa: CASSLRGNTGANVLTF
v_call: TRBV7-3; j_call: TRBJ2-7; d_call: TRBD2; clone_size: NA; cdr3_nt: TGTGCCAGCAGCCTAACTAGCGGGAACTTCTACGAGCAGTACTTC; cdr3_aa: CASSLTSGNFYEQYF
v_call: TRBV5-4; j_call: TRBJ2-3; d_call: TRBD2; clone_size: NA; cdr3_nt: TGTGCCAGCAGCTGGGGAGGGGCAGATACGCAGTATTTT; cdr3_aa: CASSWGGADTQYF
v_call: TRBV18; j_call: TRBJ2-7; d_call: TRBD2; clone_size: NA; cdr3_nt: TGTGCCAGCTCACCTCCAGGGGCGACTAGCGGGGGGTACGAGCAGTACTTC; cdr3_aa: CASSPPGATSGGYEQYF
v_call: TRBV7-2; j_call: TRBJ2-2; d_call: TRBD1; clone_size: few; cdr3_nt: TGTGCCAGCAGCTTAGGACAGGGGAACACCGGGGAGCTGTTTTTT; cdr3_aa: CASSLGQGNTGELFF
v_call: TRBV27; j_call: TRBJ2-7; d_call: TRBD1; clone_size: NA; cdr3_nt: TGTGCCAGCAGTTTTGGACAGGGGGGATACGAGCAGTACTTC; cdr3_aa: CASSFGQGGYEQYF
v_call: TRBV6-2/TRBV6-3; j_call: TRBJ2-7; d_call: NA; clone_size: NA; cdr3_nt: TGTGCCAGCAGTTACGGCCCAGAACCTTACGAGCAGTACTTC; cdr3_aa: CASSYGPEPYEQYF
v_call: TRBV5-6; j_call: TRBJ1-6; d_call: NA; clone_size: NA; cdr3_nt: TGTGCCAGCAGCTTGTCCAGGGATCTTCCACCCCTCCACTTT; cdr3_aa: CASSLSRDLPPLHF
v_call: TRBV18; j_call: TRBJ2-1; d_call: TRBD2; clone_size: NA; cdr3_nt: TGTGCCAGCTCACCACGAGATAGCGGGGGGTTATACAATGAGCAGTTCTTC; cdr3_aa: CASSPRDSGGLYNEQFF
v_call: TRBV19; j_call: TRBJ2-1; d_call: TRBD2; clone_size: NA; cdr3_nt: TGTGCCAGTAAACCGGGACTAGTCGCTGAGCAGTTCTTC; cdr3_aa: CASKPGLVAEQFF
v_call: TRBV6-1; j_call: TRBJ2-7; d_call: NA; clone_size: NA; cdr3_nt: TGTGCCAGCAGTGGAGGGCTAGCCTATAACACCTACGAGCAGTACTTC; cdr3_aa: CASSGGLAYNTYEQYF
v_call: TRBV27; j_call: TRBJ1-2; d_call: TRBD1; clone_size: NA; cdr3_nt: TGTGCCAGCAGCGACAGGGGTAATGGCTACACCTTC; cdr3_aa: CASSDRGNGYTF
v_call: TRBV11-2; j_call: TRBJ2-5; d_call: TRBD2; clone_size: once; cdr3_nt: TGTGCCAGCAGCTTTGGCGCGGGAGCGTACCAAGAGACCCAGTACTTC; cdr3_aa: CASSFGAGAYQETQYF
v_call: TRBV29-1; j_call: TRBJ2-3; d_call: NA; clone_size: NA; cdr3_nt: TGCAGCGTTGTGGGCAGGGCAGCAGGTACGCAGTATTTT; cdr3_aa: CSVVGRAAGTQYF
v_call: TRBV5-1; j_call: TRBJ2-3; d_call: TRBD2; clone_size: NA; cdr3_nt: TGCGCCAGCAGCTCCGGGAGGGGCCAGGGAGATACGCAGTATTTT; cdr3_aa: CASSSGRGQGDTQYF
v_call: TRBV10-1; j_call: TRBJ2-7; d_call: NA; clone_size: once; cdr3_nt: TGCGCCAGCAGTGGGACTGTCTCATGGGGGCAGTACTTC; cdr3_aa: CASSGTVSWGQYF
v_call: TRBV28; j_call: TRBJ2-5; d_call: NA; clone_size: NA; cdr3_nt: TGTGCCAGCAGGGGACACCGGCCGGGGGAGACCCAGTACTTC; cdr3_aa: CASRGHRPGETQYF
v_call: TRBV7-8; j_call: TRBJ1-3; d_call: NA; clone_size: NA; cdr3_nt: TGTGCCAGCAGCCGGACTCTGGGGCGGAGAAACACCATATATTTT; cdr3_aa: CASSRTLGRRNTIYF
v_call: TRBV24-1; j_call: TRBJ2-5; d_call: TRBD1; clone_size: once; cdr3_nt: TGTGCCACCAGTGATTTGCTAGGGACAGGGGTAGAGACCCAGTACTTC; cdr3_aa: CATSDLLGTGVETQYF
v_call: TRBV19; j_call: TRBJ2-1; d_call: TRBD1; clone_size: NA; cdr3_nt: TGTGCCAGTATCCGACCAGGGGGCCGGAACAATGAGCAGTTCTTC; cdr3_aa: CASIRPGGRNNEQFF
v_call: TRBV5-3; j_call: TRBJ1-5; d_call: NA; clone_size: NA; cdr3_nt: TGTGCCAGAAGCGACGCGCTTTCCGGGGAGCAGCCCCAGCATTTT; cdr3_aa: CARSDALSGEQPQHF
v_call: TRBV27; j_call: TRBJ1-2; d_call: TRBD1; clone_size: NA; cdr3_nt: TGTGCCAGCAGTCGGACAGGGGGCGGTGGCTATGGCTACACCTTC; cdr3_aa: CASSRTGGGGYGYTF
v_call: TRBV19; j_call: TRBJ1-5; d_call: TRBD1; clone_size: NA; cdr3_nt: TGTGCCAGTAGCCCGAGGGGGCGTAAGGGTCAGCCCCAGCATTTT; cdr3_aa: CASSPRGRKGQPQHF
v_call: TRBV5-1; j_call: TRBJ2-5; d_call: TRBD2; clone_size: NA; cdr3_nt: TGCGCCAGCAGCCAGCTAGCGGTTCAAGAGACCCAGTACTTC; cdr3_aa: CASSQLAVQETQYF
v_call: TRBV30; j_call: TRBJ1-4; d_call: NA; clone_size: NA; cdr3_nt: TGTGCCTGGAGTCGAGGGGCAGGGGATGAAAAACTGTTTTTT; cdr3_aa: CAWSRGAGDEKLFF
v_call: TRBV4-1; j_call: TRBJ2-1; d_call: NA; clone_size: once; cdr3_nt: TGCGCCAGCAGCCAAGCGGTGGACAATGAGCAGTTCTTC; cdr3_aa: CASSQAVDNEQFF